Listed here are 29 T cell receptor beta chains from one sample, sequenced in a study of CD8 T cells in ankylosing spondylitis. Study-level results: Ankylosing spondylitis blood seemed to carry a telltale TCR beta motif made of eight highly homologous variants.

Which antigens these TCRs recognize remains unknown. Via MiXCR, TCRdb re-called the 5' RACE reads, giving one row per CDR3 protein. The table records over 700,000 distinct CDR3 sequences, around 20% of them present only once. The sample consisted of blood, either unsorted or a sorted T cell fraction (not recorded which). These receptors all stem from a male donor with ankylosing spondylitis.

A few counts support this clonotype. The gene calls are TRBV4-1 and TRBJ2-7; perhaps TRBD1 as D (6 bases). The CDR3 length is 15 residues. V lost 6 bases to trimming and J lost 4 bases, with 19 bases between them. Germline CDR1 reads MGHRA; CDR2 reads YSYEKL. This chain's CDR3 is CASRQGPGREYEQYF. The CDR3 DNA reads TGCGCCAGCAGGCAGGGGCCTGGCAGGGAGTACGAGCAGTACTTC.

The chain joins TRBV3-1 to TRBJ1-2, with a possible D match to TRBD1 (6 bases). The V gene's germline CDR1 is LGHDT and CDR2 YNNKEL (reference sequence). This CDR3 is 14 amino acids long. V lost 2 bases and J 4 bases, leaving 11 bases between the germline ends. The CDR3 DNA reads TGTGCCAGCAGCCAACATAGGGACACCTATGGCTACACCTTC. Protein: CASSQHRDTYGYTF.

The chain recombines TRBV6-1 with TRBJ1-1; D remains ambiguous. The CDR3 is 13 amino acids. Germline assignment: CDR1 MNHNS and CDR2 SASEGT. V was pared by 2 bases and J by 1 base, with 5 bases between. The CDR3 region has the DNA TGTGCCAGCAGTGAACGGTGGAACACTGAAGCTTTCTTT. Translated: CASSERWNTEAFF.

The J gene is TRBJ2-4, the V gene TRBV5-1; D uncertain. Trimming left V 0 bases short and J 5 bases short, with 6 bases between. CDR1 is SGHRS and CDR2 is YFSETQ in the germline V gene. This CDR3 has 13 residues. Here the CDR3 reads CASSLGAENIQYF. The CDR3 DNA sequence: TGCGCCAGCAGCTTGGGGGCAGAAAACATTCAGTACTTC.

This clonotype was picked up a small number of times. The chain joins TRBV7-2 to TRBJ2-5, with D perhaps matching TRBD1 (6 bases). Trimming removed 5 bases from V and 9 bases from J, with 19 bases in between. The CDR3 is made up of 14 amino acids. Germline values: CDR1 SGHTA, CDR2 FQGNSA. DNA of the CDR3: TGTGCCAGCAGCCCCGACAGGCCGGACGTGTCCCAGTACTTC. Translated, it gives CASSPDRPDVSQYF.

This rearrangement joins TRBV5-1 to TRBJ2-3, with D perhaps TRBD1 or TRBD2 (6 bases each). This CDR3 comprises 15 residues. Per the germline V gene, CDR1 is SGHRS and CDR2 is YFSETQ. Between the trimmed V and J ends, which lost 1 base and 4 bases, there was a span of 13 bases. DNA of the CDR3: TGCGCCAGCAGCTTGAAGTCCGGGGGCGCAGATACGCAGTATTTT. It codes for CASSLKSGGADTQYF. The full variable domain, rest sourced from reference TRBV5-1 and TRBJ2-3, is KAGVTQTPRYLIKTRGQQVTLSCSPISGHRSVSWYQQTPGQGLQFLFEYFSETQRNKGNFPGRFSGRQFSNSRSEMNVSTLELGDSALYLCASSLKSGGADTQYFGPGTRLTVL.

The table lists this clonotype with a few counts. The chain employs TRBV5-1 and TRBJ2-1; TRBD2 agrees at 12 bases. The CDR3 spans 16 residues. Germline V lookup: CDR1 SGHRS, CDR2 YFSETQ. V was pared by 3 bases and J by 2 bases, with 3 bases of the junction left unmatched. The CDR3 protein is CASSSLAGGTYNEQFF. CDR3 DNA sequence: TGCGCCAGCAGCTCCCTAGCGGGGGGGACCTACAATGAGCAGTTCTTC.

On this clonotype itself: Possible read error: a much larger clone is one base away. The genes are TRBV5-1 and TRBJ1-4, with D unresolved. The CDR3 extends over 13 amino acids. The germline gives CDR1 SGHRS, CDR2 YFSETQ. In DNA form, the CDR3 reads TGCGCCGGCAGCTTTGACATTGACGAAAAACTGTTTTTT. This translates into CAGSFDIDEKLFF.

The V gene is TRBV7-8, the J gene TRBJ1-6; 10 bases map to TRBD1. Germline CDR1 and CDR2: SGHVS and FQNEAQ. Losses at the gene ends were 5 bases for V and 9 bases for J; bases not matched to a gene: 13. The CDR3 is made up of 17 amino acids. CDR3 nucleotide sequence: TGTGCCAGCAGCCTCGTATCGGGACAGGGGTTTCGTTCACCCCTCCACTTT. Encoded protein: CASSLVSGQGFRSPLHF.

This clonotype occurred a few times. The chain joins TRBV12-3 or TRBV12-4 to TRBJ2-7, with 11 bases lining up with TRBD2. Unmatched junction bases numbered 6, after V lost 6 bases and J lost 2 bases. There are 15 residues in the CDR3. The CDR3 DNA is TGTGCCAGCAGCTTGACTAGCGGGGAGCCCTACGAGCAGTACTTC. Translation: CASSLTSGEPYEQYF.

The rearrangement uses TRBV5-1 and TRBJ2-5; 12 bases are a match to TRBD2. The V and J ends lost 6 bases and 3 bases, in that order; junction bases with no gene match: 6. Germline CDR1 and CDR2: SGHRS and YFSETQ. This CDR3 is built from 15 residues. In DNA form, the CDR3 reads TGCGCCAGCAAGTGGACTAGCGGGGCAGAAGAGACCCAGTACTTC. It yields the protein CASKWTSGAEETQYF.

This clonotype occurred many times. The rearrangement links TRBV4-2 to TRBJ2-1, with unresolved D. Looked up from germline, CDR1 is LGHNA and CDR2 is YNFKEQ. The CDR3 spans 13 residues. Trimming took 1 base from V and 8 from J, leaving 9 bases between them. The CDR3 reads CASSQGVEDEQFF. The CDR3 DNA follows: TGTGCCAGCAGCCAAGGGGTAGAGGATGAGCAGTTCTTC.

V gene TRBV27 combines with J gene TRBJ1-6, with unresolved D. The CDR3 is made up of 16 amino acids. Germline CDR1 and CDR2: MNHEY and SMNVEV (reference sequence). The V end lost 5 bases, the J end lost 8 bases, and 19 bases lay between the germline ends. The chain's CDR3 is CASSPWSLRVDSPLHF. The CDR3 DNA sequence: TGTGCCAGCAGTCCCTGGTCCCTCCGGGTGGATTCACCCCTCCACTTT.

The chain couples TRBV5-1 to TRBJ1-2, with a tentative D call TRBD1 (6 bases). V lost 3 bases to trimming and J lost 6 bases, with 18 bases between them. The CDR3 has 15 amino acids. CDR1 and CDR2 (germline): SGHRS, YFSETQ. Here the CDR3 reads CASSSIPDRLNGYTF. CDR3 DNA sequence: TGCGCCAGCAGCTCAATACCCGACAGGTTGAATGGCTACACCTTC.

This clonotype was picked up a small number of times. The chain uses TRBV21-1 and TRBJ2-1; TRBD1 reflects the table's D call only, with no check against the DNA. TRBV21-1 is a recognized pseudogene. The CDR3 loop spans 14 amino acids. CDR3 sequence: CAITGGAFYNEQFF. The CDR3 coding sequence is TGTGCCATAACCGGGGGCGCTTTCTACAATGAGCAGTTCTTC.

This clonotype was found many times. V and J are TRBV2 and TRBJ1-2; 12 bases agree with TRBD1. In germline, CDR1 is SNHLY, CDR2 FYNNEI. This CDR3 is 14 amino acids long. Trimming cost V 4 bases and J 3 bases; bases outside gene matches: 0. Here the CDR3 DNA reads TGTGCCAGCAGTGGGGACAGGGGGCACTATGGCTACACCTTC. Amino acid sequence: CASSGDRGHYGYTF.

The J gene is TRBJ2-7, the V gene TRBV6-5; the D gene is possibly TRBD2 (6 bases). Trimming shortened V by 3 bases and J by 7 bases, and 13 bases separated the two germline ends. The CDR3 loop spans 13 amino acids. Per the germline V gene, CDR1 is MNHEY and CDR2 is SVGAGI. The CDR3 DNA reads TGTGCCAGCAGTTATGGAGGGGTGGGTGAGCAGTACTTC. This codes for CASSYGGVGEQYF.

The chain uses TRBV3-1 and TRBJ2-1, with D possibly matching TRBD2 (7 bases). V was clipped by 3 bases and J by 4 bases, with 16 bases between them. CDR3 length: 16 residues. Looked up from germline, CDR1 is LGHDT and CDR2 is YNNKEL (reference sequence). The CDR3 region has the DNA TGTGCCAGCAGCCACGAAGGGGGGGCCACTTACAATGAGCAGTTCTTC. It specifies CASSHEGGATYNEQFF.

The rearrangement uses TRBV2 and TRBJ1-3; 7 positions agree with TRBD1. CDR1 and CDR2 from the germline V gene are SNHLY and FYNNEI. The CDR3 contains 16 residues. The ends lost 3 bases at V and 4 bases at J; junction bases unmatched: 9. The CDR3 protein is CASSEGTVYLGNTIYF. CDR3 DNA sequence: TGTGCCAGCAGTGAGGGGACAGTTTACCTCGGAAACACCATATATTTT.

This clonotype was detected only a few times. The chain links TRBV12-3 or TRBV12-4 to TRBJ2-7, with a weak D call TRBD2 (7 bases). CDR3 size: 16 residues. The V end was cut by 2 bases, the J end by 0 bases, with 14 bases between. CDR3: CASSLSGTPSSYEQYF. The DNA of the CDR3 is TGTGCCAGCAGTTTAAGCGGGACACCCTCCTCCTACGAGCAGTACTTC.

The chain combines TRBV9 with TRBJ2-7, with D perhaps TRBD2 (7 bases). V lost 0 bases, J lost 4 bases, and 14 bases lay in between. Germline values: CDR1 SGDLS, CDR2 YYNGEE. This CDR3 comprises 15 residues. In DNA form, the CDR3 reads TGTGCCAGCAGCGTAGGAGGGGGGGATGAGTACGAGCAGTACTTC. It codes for CASSVGGGDEYEQYF.

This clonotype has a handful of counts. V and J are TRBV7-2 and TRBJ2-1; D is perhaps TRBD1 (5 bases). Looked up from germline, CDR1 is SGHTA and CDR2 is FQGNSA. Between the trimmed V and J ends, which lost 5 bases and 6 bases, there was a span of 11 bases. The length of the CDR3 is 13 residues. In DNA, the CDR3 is TGTGCCAGCAGCACCCGGACAACCAATGAGCAGTTCTTC. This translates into CASSTRTTNEQFF.

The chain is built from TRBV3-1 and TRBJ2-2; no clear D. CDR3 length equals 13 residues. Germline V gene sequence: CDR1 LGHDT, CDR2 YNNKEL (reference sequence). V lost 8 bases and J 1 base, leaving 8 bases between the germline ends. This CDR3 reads CASASENTGELFF. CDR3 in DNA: TGTGCCAGCGCGTCAGAGAACACCGGGGAGCTGTTTTTT.

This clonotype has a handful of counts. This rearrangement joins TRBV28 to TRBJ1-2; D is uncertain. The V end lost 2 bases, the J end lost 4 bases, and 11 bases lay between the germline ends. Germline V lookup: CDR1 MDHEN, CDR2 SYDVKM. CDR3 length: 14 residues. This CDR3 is CASSLPHGGYGYTF. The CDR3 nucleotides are TGTGCCAGCAGTTTACCCCATGGAGGCTATGGCTACACCTTC.

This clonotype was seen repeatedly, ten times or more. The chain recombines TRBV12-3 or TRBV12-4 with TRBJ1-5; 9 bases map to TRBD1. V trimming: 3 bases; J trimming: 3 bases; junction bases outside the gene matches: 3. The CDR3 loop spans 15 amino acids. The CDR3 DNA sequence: TGTGCCAGCAGTTTGGGGACAGGGATCAATCAGCCCCAGCATTTT. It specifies CASSLGTGINQPQHF.

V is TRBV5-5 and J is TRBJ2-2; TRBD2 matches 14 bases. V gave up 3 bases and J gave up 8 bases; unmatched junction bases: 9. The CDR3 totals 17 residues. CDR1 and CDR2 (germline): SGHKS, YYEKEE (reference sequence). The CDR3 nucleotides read TGTGCCAGCAGCTCCTCGGGACTAGCGGGAGTAATTGGGGAGCTGTTTTTT. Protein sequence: CASSSSGLAGVIGELFF.

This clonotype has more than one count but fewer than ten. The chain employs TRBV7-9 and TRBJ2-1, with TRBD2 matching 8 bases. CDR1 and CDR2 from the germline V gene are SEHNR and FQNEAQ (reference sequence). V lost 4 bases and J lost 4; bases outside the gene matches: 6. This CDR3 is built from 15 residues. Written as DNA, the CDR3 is TGTGCCAGCAGCTACCCCGGGACTAGTTACAATGAGCAGTTCTTC. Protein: CASSYPGTSYNEQFF.

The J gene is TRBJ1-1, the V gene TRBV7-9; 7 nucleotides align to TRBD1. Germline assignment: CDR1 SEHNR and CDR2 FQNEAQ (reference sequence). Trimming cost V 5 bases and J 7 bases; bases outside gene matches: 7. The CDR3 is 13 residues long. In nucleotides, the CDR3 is TGTGCCAGCAGCGAAACAGGGGAATATGAAGCTTTCTTT. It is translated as CASSETGEYEAFF. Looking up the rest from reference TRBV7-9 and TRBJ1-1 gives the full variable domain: DTGVSQNPRHKITKRGQNVTFRCDPISEHNRLYWYRQTLGQGPEFLTYFQNEAQLEKSRLLSDRFSAERPKGSFSTLEIQRTEQGDSAMYLCASSETGEYEAFFGQGTRLTVV.

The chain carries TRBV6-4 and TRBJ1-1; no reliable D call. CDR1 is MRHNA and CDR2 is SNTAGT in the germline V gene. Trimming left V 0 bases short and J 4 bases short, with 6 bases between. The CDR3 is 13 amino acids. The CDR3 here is CASSDSTGTEAFF. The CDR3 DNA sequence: TGTGCCAGCAGTGACTCGACCGGCACTGAAGCTTTCTTT.